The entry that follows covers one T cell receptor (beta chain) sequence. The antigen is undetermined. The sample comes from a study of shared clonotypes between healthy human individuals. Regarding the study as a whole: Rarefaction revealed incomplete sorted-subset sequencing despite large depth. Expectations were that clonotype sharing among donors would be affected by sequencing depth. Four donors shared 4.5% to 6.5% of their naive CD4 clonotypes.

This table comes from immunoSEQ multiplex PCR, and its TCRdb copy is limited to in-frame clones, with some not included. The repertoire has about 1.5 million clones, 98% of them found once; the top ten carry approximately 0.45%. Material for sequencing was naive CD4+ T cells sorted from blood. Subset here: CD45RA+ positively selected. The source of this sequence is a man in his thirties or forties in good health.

The CDR3 nucleotides are TGTGCCAGCAGCCGAGACACAGGGGTCGAGACCCAGTACTTC. This sequence encodes CASSRDTGVETQYF. The V call is TRBV5-4, the J call TRBJ2-5; 7 bases agree with TRBD1. Unmatched junction bases numbered 8, after V lost 4 bases and J lost 5 bases. The germline CDR1 and CDR2 sequences are SGHNT and YYREEE (reference sequence). The CDR3 length is 14 residues. Combining the CDR3 with reference TRBV5-4 and TRBJ2-5 gives the whole variable domain ETGVTQSPTHLIKTRGQQVTLRCSSQSGHNTVSWYQQALGQGPQFIFQYYREEENGRGNFPPRFSGLQFPNYSSELNVNALELDDSALYLCASSRDTGVETQYFGPGTRLLVL.